This T cell receptor (beta chain) was documented in a study of shared clonotypes between healthy human individuals. Naive CD8 populations comprised CD45RO-negative cells positively selected for CCR7, excluding terminally differentiated effector memory CD45RA+ cells. The donor cohort consisted entirely of Caucasian adults residing in Nashville, Tennessee. Trimming removed 3 bases from V and 0 bases from J, with 5 bases in between. The CDR3 spans 12 residues. In germline, CDR1 is SQVTM, CDR2 ANQGSEA. Notes on this clone: What it binds is not known.

The data were produced by immunoSEQ multiplex PCR, yet TCRdb's version contains in-frame clones alone and is incomplete. Of nearly 600,000 clones in the sample, 95% to 96% were seen once. Study-level findings and limits: What limited the represented genetic and exposure-history diversity was the small number of donors. Some clonotypes were shared by all four sorted-subset donors, while others were not shared. The non-shared ones had lower generation probabilities than the shared ones. Clonotypes that were shared across a handful of donors made up around 5% of naive CD4 clonotypes.

Sequencing input: naive CD8+ T cells sorted from blood. The chain employs TRBV29-1 and TRBJ1-1; D call uncertain. The sequence was collected from a young woman in good health. Here the CDR3 reads CSVEGMNTEAFF. CDR3 sequence (DNA): TGCAGCGTTGAGGGCATGAACACTGAAGCTTTCTTT.